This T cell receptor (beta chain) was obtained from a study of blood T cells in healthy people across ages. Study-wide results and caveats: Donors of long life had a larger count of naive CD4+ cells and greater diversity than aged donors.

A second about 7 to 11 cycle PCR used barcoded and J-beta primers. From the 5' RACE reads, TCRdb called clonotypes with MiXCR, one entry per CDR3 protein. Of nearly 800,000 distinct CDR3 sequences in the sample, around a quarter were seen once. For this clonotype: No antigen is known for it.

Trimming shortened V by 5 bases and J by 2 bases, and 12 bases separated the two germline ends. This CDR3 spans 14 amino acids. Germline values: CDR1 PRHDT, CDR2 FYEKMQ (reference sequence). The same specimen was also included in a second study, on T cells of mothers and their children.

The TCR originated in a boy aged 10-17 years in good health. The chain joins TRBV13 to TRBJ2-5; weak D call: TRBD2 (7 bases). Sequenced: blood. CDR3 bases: TGTGCCAGCAGCCGGGGGGCCCAACAAGAGACCCAGTACTTC. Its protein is CASSRGAQQETQYF.